What follows are 26 T cell receptor beta chains derived from one specimen sequenced in a study of blood T cell repertoires in COVID-19. Produced via immunoSEQ multiplex PCR; TCRdb's table is partial and in-frame only. The sample shows approximately 150,000 clones, 83% of them seen only once. Material: peripheral blood. These receptors all come from a woman of 80 years or more with acute or convalescent COVID-19.

V usage is TRBV6-5 and J usage is TRBJ1-4; maybe TRBD1 (5 bases). The V end was cut by 1 base, the J end by 8 bases, with 14 bases between. The CDR3 runs to 15 residues. Germline V gene sequence: CDR1 MNHEY, CDR2 SVGAGI. The CDR3 spells CASSYWGGRREKLFF. In nucleotides, the CDR3 is TGTGCCAGCAGTTACTGGGGGGGGAGACGAGAAAAACTGTTTTTT.

This clone was detected a few times. The rearrangement joins TRBV30 to TRBJ1-1; D might be TRBD1 (5 bases). This CDR3 spans 14 amino acids. Germline V lookup: CDR1 GTSNPN, CDR2 SVGIG (reference sequence). V gave up 1 base and J gave up 5 bases, with 14 bases separating them. The CDR3 DNA is TGTGCCTGGAGTGCTTGGGGGGAGGGAACTGAAGCTTTCTTT. Translating gives CAWSAWGEGTEAFF.

V and J are TRBV6-2 or TRBV6-3 and TRBJ2-1; D is uncertain. Germline loops: CDR1 MNHEY, CDR2 SVGEGT. The CDR3 spans 14 residues. V was clipped by 6 bases and J by 6 bases, with 15 bases between them. Written as DNA, the CDR3 is TGTGCCAGCAGCTTTTCTCGTAGATCCAATGAGCAGTTCTTC. This encodes CASSFSRRSNEQFF.

The rearrangement joins TRBV19 to TRBJ1-4; TRBD1 is a possible D gene (5 bases). CDR3 length: 15 residues. Germline CDR1 and CDR2: LNHDA and SQIVND (reference sequence). Trimming cost V 5 bases and J 4 bases, with 14 bases left between them. In DNA form, the CDR3 reads TGTGCCAGTAGTGTCGGGACTGGGAATAATGAAAAACTGTTTTTT. It encodes CASSVGTGNNEKLFF. The full variable domain, in which reference TRBV19 and TRBJ1-4 provide the parts outside the CDR3, is DGGITQSPKYLFRKEGQNVTLSCEQNLNHDAMYWYRQDPGQGLRLIYYSQIVNDFQKGDIAEGYSVSREKKESFPLTVTSAQKNPTAFYLCASSVGTGNNEKLFFGSGTQLSVL.

CDR3 sequence (DNA): TGTGCCAGCAGCACCCCCGGGGTAGGATCCAACGAGCAGTACTTC. Amino acids: CASSTPGVGSNEQYF. The rearrangement uses TRBV4-2 and TRBJ2-7; perhaps TRBD2 as D (5 bases). From germline, CDR1 is LGHNA and CDR2 YNFKEQ. The CDR3 contains 15 residues. The V end was cut by 5 bases, the J end by 5 bases, with 19 bases between.

This clone was found once. V gene TRBV12-3 or TRBV12-4 combines with J gene TRBJ1-6; a possible D gene is TRBD1 (5 bases). The CDR3 consists of 13 residues. V gave up 3 bases and J gave up 11 bases, with 11 bases separating them. This CDR3 reads CASSLTESTPLHF. CDR3 coding DNA: TGTGCCAGCAGTTTGACAGAAAGCACACCCCTCCACTTT.

The rearrangement uses TRBV11-2 and TRBJ2-2, with 13 bases lining up with TRBD2. The germline gives CDR1 SGHAT, CDR2 FQNNGV. The CDR3 sequence is 16 residues long. J was trimmed by 6 bases and V by 5 bases; bases with no gene match: 6. CDR3 in DNA: TGTGCCAGCAGCCCCGGACTAGCGGGAGCGGCCGGGGAGCTGTTTTTT. Protein sequence: CASSPGLAGAAGELFF. The complete variable domain, with remaining parts taken from reference TRBV11-2 and TRBJ2-2, reads EAGVAQSPRYKIIEKRQSVAFWCNPISGHATLYWYQQILGQGPKLLIQFQNNGVVDDSQLPKDRFSAERLKGVDSTLKIQPAKLEDSAVYLCASSPGLAGAAGELFFGEGSRLTVL.

This chain links TRBV14 with TRBJ2-7; 9 bases fit TRBD1. V was clipped by 4 bases and J by 4 bases; unmatched bases: 5. The CDR3 runs 14 residues. Germline values: CDR1 SGHDN, CDR2 FVKESK. In DNA, the CDR3 is TGTGCCAGCAGCCCCGGGACAGGGCTTTACGAGCAGTACTTC. Its translation is CASSPGTGLYEQYF.

As to this clone: Other DNA sequences in this specimen translate into the identical CDR3. The gene calls are TRBV9 and TRBJ2-7; tentatively, D is TRBD1 (5 bases). V was pared by 0 bases and J by 5 bases, with 9 bases between. The CDR3 is 13 residues long. Germline assignment: CDR1 SGDLS and CDR2 YYNGEE. The CDR3 protein is CASSVEDSHEQYF. The CDR3 coding sequence is TGTGCCAGCAGCGTAGAAGACAGCCACGAGCAGTACTTC.

V is TRBV11-2 and J is TRBJ2-3; no clear D gene. CDR3 size: 13 residues. V was shortened by 2 bases and J by 4 bases, with 7 bases between the two germline ends. Germline V CDR1 and CDR2: SGHAT, FQNNGV. CDR3 in amino acids: CASSLIGSDTQYF. Here the CDR3 DNA reads TGTGCCAGCAGCTTAATCGGTTCAGATACGCAGTATTTT.

This sequence joins TRBV30 and TRBJ2-7; 12 bases match TRBD2. This CDR3 contains 19 residues. V lost 1 base to trimming and J lost 4 bases; unmatched junction nucleotides: 17. Germline loops: CDR1 GTSNPN, CDR2 SVGIG (reference sequence). CDR3 DNA: TGTGCCTGGAGTGCCCTCTCGGGACTAGCGGGCCGAGGGCATTACGAGCAGTACTTC. This encodes CAWSALSGLAGRGHYEQYF.

This clone appeared once. This rearrangement joins TRBV9 to TRBJ1-3; D is uncertain. The CDR3 runs 13 residues. The germline V gene has CDR1 SGDLS and CDR2 YYNGEE. Between the trimmed V and J ends, which lost 3 bases and 9 bases, there was a span of 13 bases. CDR3 DNA: TGTGCCAGCAGCGCCTCCCAACGGAGCACCATATATTTT. Translation: CASSASQRSTIYF. Full variable domain (missing parts from reference TRBV9 and TRBJ1-3): DSGVTQTPKHLITATGQRVTLRCSPRSGDLSVYWYQQSLDQGLQFLIQYYNGEERAKGNILERFSAQQFPDLHSELNLSSLELGDSALYFCASSASQRSTIYFGEGSWLTVV.

V usage is TRBV28 and J usage is TRBJ1-2, with D hard to call. There are 13 residues in the CDR3. Per the germline V gene, CDR1 is MDHEN and CDR2 is SYDVKM. V was shortened by 6 bases and J by 4 bases, with 12 bases between the two germline ends. CDR3 in DNA: TGTGCCAGCAGCCTTATAGCACCCTATGGCTACACCTTC. This encodes CASSLIAPYGYTF.

The chain is built from TRBV4-1 and TRBJ1-1, with TRBD1 matching 7 bases. CDR3 length: 14 amino acids. Germline CDR1 and CDR2: MGHRA and YSYEKL. V dropped 4 bases and J dropped 1; count of bases not matched to a gene: 3. CDR3 bases: TGCGCCAGCAGCCGCGGGACAGAGAACACTGAAGCTTTCTTT. This sequence encodes CASSRGTENTEAFF.

There are a few counts of this clone. This sequence joins TRBV3-1 (or the pseudogene TRBV3-2) and TRBJ2-7; the match to TRBD2 covers 9 bases. V lost 1 base to trimming and J lost 4 bases; unmatched junction nucleotides: 5. Germline CDR1 is LGHDT and CDR2 is YNNKEL (reference sequence). The CDR3 contains 15 residues. The CDR3 DNA follows: TGTGCCAGCAGCCAAGTTACTAGCGGGCGATACGAGCAGTACTTC. Amino acids: CASSQVTSGRYEQYF.

This clone was recorded a few times. The genes are TRBV7-9 and TRBJ1-6, with TRBD1 matching 7 bases. Germline V gene sequence: CDR1 SEHNR, CDR2 FQNEAQ (reference sequence). Trimming at V came to 0 bases and at J to 6 bases, leaving 5 bases not matched to a gene. The CDR3 is 16 residues long. CDR3 sequence: CASSLAGGQSNSPLHF. In nucleotides, the CDR3 is TGTGCCAGCAGCTTAGCAGGGGGACAGTCTAATTCACCCCTCCACTTT.

The CDR3: CASSLVGGSNYGYTF. The CDR3 DNA follows: TGTGCCAGCAGCCTAGTAGGGGGTAGCAACTATGGCTACACCTTC. The chain couples TRBV7-2 to TRBJ1-2; D is possibly TRBD1 (6 bases). The CDR3 totals 15 residues. Germline V gene lookup returns CDR1 SGHTA and CDR2 FQGNSA. The V end was cut by 5 bases, the J end by 2 bases, with 15 bases between.

The chain has TRBV2 and TRBJ1-6, with D possibly matching TRBD1 (5 bases). Per germline, CDR1 SNHLY and CDR2 FYNNEI. Trimming cost V 8 bases and J 6 bases, with 11 bases left between them. The length of the CDR3 is 13 residues. CDR3 nucleotides: TGTGCCAGCGGGGCCTATGCTAATTCACCCCTCCACTTT. It codes for CASGAYANSPLHF.

The chain uses TRBV28 and TRBJ2-7, with 7 bases that match TRBD1. The germline CDR1 and CDR2 sequences are MDHEN and SYDVKM. This CDR3 is built from 13 residues. Unmatched junction bases numbered 4, after V lost 3 bases and J lost 5 bases. This CDR3 reads CASSFDRAHEQYF. The CDR3 DNA reads as TGTGCCAGCAGTTTTGACAGGGCCCACGAGCAGTACTTC.

This clone was detected once. J is TRBJ2-7 and V is TRBV28, with no clear D. V gave up 6 bases and J gave up 6 bases, with 12 bases separating them. CDR3 length: 12 amino acids. Germline CDR1 reads MDHEN; CDR2 reads SYDVKM. The CDR3 loop is CASRTGRVEQYF. The CDR3 DNA is TGTGCCAGCAGAACGGGTCGGGTCGAGCAGTACTTC.

The rearrangement links TRBV19 to TRBJ1-2, with 9 bases that match TRBD1. V lost 5 bases to trimming and J lost 4 bases; unmatched junction nucleotides: 14. The CDR3 runs 17 residues. Germline V CDR1 and CDR2: LNHDA, SQIVND (reference sequence). The CDR3 bases are TGTGCCAGTAGTCTCCGGGACAGGGCTCGAACAGGCTATGGCTACACCTTC. As protein: CASSLRDRARTGYGYTF.

This clone was observed a few times. The chain carries TRBV6-5 and TRBJ1-2; TRBD1 might be the D (5 bases). The CDR3 contains 13 residues. With 8 bases removed from V and 0 bases from J, the gap between germline ends came to 10 bases. The germline CDR1 and CDR2 sequences are MNHEY and SVGAGI. The CDR3 here is CASGGATNYGYTF. DNA of the CDR3: TGTGCCAGCGGAGGGGCTACTAACTATGGCTACACCTTC.

This rearrangement joins TRBV5-1 to TRBJ1-3, with unresolved D. This CDR3 comprises 15 residues. The V end lost 2 bases, the J end lost 0 bases, and 9 bases lay between the germline ends. The germline V gene has CDR1 SGHRS and CDR2 YFSETQ. The CDR3 coding sequence is TGCGCCAGCAGCTTCACCGGGAGCTCTGGAAACACCATATATTTT. Residues: CASSFTGSSGNTIYF.

CDR3 DNA: TGTGCCAGCAGCCGACAGGGGGCTATTAGGGAGCTGTTTTTT. Its protein is CASSRQGAIRELFF. The chain carries TRBV13 and TRBJ2-2, with TRBD1 matching over 10 bases. The CDR3 is made up of 14 amino acids. From germline, CDR1 is PRHDT and CDR2 FYEKMQ (reference sequence). The ends lost 5 bases at V and 9 bases at J; junction bases unmatched: 6.

The genes are TRBV3-1 (or the pseudogene TRBV3-2) and TRBJ2-4; TRBD1 matches 11 bases. The CDR3 is made up of 14 amino acids. Germline assignment: CDR1 LGHDT and CDR2 YNNKEL (reference sequence). After removal of 1 base from V and 7 bases from J, the junction contained 0 bases not matched to a gene. CDR3 loop: CASSQGDRGNIQYF. The CDR3 DNA follows: TGTGCCAGCAGCCAAGGGGACAGGGGGAACATTCAGTACTTC.

The V gene is TRBV7-2, the J gene TRBJ2-5; TRBD1 might be the D (7 bases). The V gene's germline CDR1 is SGHTA and CDR2 FQGNSA. The CDR3 contains 17 residues. V was pared by 5 bases and J by 4 bases, with 23 bases between. The CDR3 protein is CASSLTRLTGRGETQYF. In DNA form, the CDR3 reads TGTGCCAGCAGCCTAACGAGGCTGACAGGGCGGGGAGAGACCCAGTACTTC. Using reference TRBV7-2 and TRBJ2-5 for the parts outside the CDR3, the full variable domain is GAGVSQSPSNKVTEKGKDVELRCDPISGHTALYWYRQSLGQGLEFLIYFQGNSAPDKSGLPSDRFSAERTGGSVSTLTIQRTQQEDSAVYLCASSLTRLTGRGETQYFGPGTRLLVL.